This passage covers 9 T cell receptor beta chains from one sample sequenced in a study of T cells in Graves' hyperthyroidism and ophthalmopathy. The investigators amplified TCR beta CDR3 regions from RNA transcripts. An initial round of RT-PCR targeting the TCR CDR3 relied on the HTBI primer set. TCRdb reanalysed the multiplex PCR reads using MiXCR and keeps one entry per CDR3 protein. This repertoire shows some 530,000 distinct CDR3 sequences, approximately 22% found once; its top ten account for approximately 54%. The sequenced sample was blood. These receptors were obtained from a woman in her 70s with Graves' ophthalmopathy.

The rearrangement links TRBV19 to TRBJ2-3, with TRBD1 matching over 7 bases. In germline, CDR1 is LNHDA, CDR2 SQIVND (reference sequence). V shed 6 bases, J shed 2 bases, and the junction held 8 bases outside the gene matches. CDR3 size: 15 residues. The DNA of the CDR3 is TGTGCCAGTAGACCCGGGACAGCGAACACAGATACGCAGTATTTT. Amino acids: CASRPGTANTDTQYF.

V gene TRBV7-2 combines with J gene TRBJ2-6, with 7 bases fitting TRBD1. The CDR3 is 17 residues long. From germline, CDR1 is SGHTA and CDR2 FQGNSA. The trim removed 1 base at V and 4 bases at J, leaving 7 bases unmatched. CDR3 in DNA: TGTGCCAGCAGCTTAGTGACAGGGCGGCGGGGGGCCAACGTCCTGACTTTC. Protein: CASSLVTGRRGANVLTF.

This chain joins TRBV7-8 and TRBJ2-1, with D maybe TRBD1 (5 bases). Trimming took 5 bases from V and 4 from J, leaving 15 bases between them. Germline values: CDR1 SGHVS, CDR2 FQNEAQ. There are 15 residues in the CDR3. CDR3 nucleotides: TGTGCCAGCAGCCAAGACAGTATGAGTTACAATGAGCAGTTCTTC. Its protein is CASSQDSMSYNEQFF.

This clonotype has a count of ten or more. The V and J genes are TRBV27 and TRBJ2-1; TRBD2 matches at 8 bases. Germline values: CDR1 MNHEY, CDR2 SMNVEV (reference sequence). Trimming cost V 3 bases and J 2 bases; bases outside gene matches: 9. There are 17 residues in the CDR3. In DNA, the CDR3 is TGTGCCAGCAGTTTCCTCCCCGCGGGGGGCCCCTACAATGAGCAGTTCTTC. As protein: CASSFLPAGGPYNEQFF.

The gene calls are TRBV15 and TRBJ2-3; D perhaps matches TRBD1 (6 bases). Germline lookup yields CDR1 LNHNV and CDR2 YYDKDF (reference sequence). The V and J ends lost 3 bases and 0 bases respectively, with 13 bases between them. This CDR3 is 16 amino acids long. CDR3 DNA: TGTGCCACCAGCAGGTCCGGGACACTTAGCACAGATACGCAGTATTTT. Residues: CATSRSGTLSTDTQYF.

This clonotype has just a few counts. The chain uses TRBV19 and TRBJ1-2; TRBD1 might be the D (5 bases). The length of the CDR3 is 12 residues. From germline, CDR1 is LNHDA and CDR2 SQIVND (reference sequence). V lost 1 base and J lost 6, with 6 bases in between. In DNA form, the CDR3 reads TGTGCCAGTAGTATAGCGACAGATGGCTACACCTTC. Amino acids: CASSIATDGYTF.

This clonotype was picked up many times. The rearrangement links TRBV7-3 to TRBJ1-1; D is ambiguous. Germline V CDR1 and CDR2: SGHTA, FQGTGA. Trimming left V 1 base short and J 2 bases short, with 8 bases between. This CDR3 has 14 residues. CDR3 sequence (DNA): TGTGCCAGCAGCTTAAACGCAGTAAACACTGAAGCTTTCTTT. Amino acids: CASSLNAVNTEAFF. The whole variable domain, filled in from reference TRBV7-3 and TRBJ1-1, reads GAGVSQTPSNKVTEKGKYVELRCDPISGHTALYWYRQSLGQGPEFLIYFQGTGAADDSGLPNDRFFAVRPEGSVSTLKIQRTERGDSAVYLCASSLNAVNTEAFFGQGTRLTVV.

A note on this clonotype: A much larger clone differs by one base, so this may be a read error. The chain's CDR3 is CASSLDVYEQYF. CDR3 coding DNA: TGTGCCAGCAGCTTAGATGTTTACGAGCAGTACTTC. This chain links TRBV7-2 with TRBJ2-7; D not resolved. Germline V lookup: CDR1 SGHTA, CDR2 FQGNSA. Trimming took off 1 base at V and 4 bases at J, with 5 bases between the two ends. The length of the CDR3 is 12 residues.

This clonotype showed up just a few times. The genes are TRBV5-1 and TRBJ1-3; no definite D call. The CDR3 covers 14 residues. Trimming removed 3 bases at V and 0 bases at J, with 7 bases between. Germline-derived CDR1 and CDR2 are SGHRS and YFSETQ. CDR3: CASSSGDSGNTIYF. The CDR3 bases are TGCGCCAGCAGCTCCGGGGACTCTGGAAACACCATATATTTT.